The source of this TCR beta chain is a study of a mutant IDH1 vaccine in newly diagnosed glioma. Time point reported: week 5, during vaccination. Vaccination used 300 ug of mutant IDH1 20-mer peptide per dose, with topical imiquimod. Donors had new IDH1-mutant astrocytomas of WHO grade 3 or 4 (ATRX-lost). Data came from immunoSEQ multiplex PCR; TCRdb stores just in-frame clones and leaves some out. This sample has some 30,000 clones, with 89% found just once. As to this clone: Antigen: not known.

In germline, CDR1 is SGHTA, CDR2 FQGNSA. V dropped 5 bases and J dropped 1 base, with 11 bases sitting between them. The CDR3 sequence is 14 residues long. Sequenced here: PBMCs, sampled from a glioma patient whose treatment included an IDH1 peptide vaccine. The receptor's source is a man between 18 and 35 years old with glioma. The chain links TRBV7-2 to TRBJ1-1, with D possibly matching TRBD1 (6 bases). CDR3 sequence: CASSIQGQNTEAFF. The CDR3 nucleotides are TGTGCCAGCAGCATTCAGGGGCAGAACACTGAAGCTTTCTTT.